This T cell receptor (beta chain) was observed in a study of shared clonotypes between healthy human individuals. The study, taken as a whole, reports: Non-shared clonotypes had lower generation probabilities than those shared by all four donors. Rarefaction gave evidence that sorted-subset sequencing remained incomplete despite large depth.

As for this clone: The antigen is not known.

In replicate PCRs of sorted subsets, 150 to 200 ng DNA, approximately 32,000 T cell genomes, was used. Measured with immunoSEQ multiplex PCR; TCRdb has only the in-frame clones, and not every one. The data show about 1.5 million clones, with around 98% seen just once and roughly 0.42% held by the top ten. The split of CD4+ cells yielded CD45RA+ naive and CD45RA-negative memory subsets. CDR3 size: 15 residues. The germline CDR1 and CDR2 sequences are MDHEN and SYDVKM. V gave up 5 bases and J gave up 3 bases, with 17 bases separating them. The specimen was naive CD4+ T cells sorted from blood. As to subset: CD45RA+ positively selected. The rearrangement links TRBV28 to TRBJ2-7; TRBD1 is a possible D gene (5 bases). The source of this sequence is a man younger than 45 in good health. In nucleotides, the CDR3 is TGTGCCAGCAGTCGTGGGGCATTTGGTGGCTACGAGCAGTACTTC. This sequence encodes CASSRGAFGGYEQYF.